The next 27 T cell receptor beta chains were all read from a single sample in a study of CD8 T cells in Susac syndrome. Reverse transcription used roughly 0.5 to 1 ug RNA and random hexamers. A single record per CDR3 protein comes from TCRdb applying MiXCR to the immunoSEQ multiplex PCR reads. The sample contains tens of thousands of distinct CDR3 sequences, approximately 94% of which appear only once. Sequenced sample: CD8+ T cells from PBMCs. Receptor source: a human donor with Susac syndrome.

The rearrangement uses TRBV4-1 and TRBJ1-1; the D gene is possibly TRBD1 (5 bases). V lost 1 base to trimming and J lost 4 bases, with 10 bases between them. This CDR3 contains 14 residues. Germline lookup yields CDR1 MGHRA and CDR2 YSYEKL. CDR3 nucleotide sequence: TGCGCCAGCAGCCAAGCGAGAGGGGTCACTGAAGCTTTCTTT. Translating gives CASSQARGVTEAFF.

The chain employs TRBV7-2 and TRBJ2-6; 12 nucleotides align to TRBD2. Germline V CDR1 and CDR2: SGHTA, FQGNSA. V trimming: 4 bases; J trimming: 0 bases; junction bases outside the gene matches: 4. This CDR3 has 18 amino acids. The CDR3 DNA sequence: TGTGCCAGCAGCTCGGGACTAGCGGGCAACTCTGGGGCCAACGTCCTGACTTTC. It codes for CASSSGLAGNSGANVLTF.

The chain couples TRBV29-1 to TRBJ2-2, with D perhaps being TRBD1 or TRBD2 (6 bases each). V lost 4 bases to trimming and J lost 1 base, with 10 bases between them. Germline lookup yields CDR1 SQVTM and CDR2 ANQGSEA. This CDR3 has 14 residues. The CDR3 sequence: CSVGRGLNTGELFF. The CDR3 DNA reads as TGCAGCGTTGGCCGGGGGCTGAACACCGGGGAGCTGTTTTTT.

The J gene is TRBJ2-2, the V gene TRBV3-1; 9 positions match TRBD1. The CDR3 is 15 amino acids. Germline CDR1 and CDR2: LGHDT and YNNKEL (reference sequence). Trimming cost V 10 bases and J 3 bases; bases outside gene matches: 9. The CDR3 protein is CAIRTGGLYTGELFF. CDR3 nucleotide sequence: TGTGCCATCCGAACAGGGGGCCTTTACACCGGGGAGCTGTTTTTT.

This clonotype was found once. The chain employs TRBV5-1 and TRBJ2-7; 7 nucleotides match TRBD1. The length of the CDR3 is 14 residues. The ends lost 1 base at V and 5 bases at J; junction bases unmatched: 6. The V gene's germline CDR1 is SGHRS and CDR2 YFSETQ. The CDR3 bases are TGCGCCAGCAGCTTGATAGACAGGGCGGACGAGCAGTACTTC. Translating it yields CASSLIDRADEQYF.

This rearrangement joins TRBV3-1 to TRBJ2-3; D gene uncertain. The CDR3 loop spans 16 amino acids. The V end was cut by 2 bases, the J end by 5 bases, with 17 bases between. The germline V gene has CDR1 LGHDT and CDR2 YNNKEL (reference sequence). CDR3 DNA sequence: TGTGCCAGCAGCCAATTACAGAGCCTCCTCCGAGATACGCAGTATTTT. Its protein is CASSQLQSLLRDTQYF.

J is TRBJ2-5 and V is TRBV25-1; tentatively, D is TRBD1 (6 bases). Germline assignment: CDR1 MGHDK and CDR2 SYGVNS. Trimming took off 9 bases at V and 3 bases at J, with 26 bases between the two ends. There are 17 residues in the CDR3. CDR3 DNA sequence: TGTGCCAGTCTCGCCGGGACACCACCGCCCCCAAAAGAGACCCAGTACTTC. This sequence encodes CASLAGTPPPPKETQYF.

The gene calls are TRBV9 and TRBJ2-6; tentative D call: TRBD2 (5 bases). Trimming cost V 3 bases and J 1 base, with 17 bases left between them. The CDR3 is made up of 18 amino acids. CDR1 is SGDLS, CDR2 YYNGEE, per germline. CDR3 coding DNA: TGTGCCAGCAGCGATCGGCTTTCCACGGGATCTGGGGCCAACGTCCTGACTTTC. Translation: CASSDRLSTGSGANVLTF. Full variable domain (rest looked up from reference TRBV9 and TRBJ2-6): DSGVTQTPKHLITATGQRVTLRCSPRSGDLSVYWYQQSLDQGLQFLIQYYNGEERAKGNILERFSAQQFPDLHSELNLSSLELGDSALYFCASSDRLSTGSGANVLTFGAGSRLTVL.

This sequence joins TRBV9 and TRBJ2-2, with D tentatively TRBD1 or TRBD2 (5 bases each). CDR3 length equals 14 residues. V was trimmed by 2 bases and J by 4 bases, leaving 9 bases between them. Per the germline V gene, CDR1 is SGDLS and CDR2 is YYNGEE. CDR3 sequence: CASSVSGGTGELFF. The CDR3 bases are TGTGCCAGCAGCGTCTCTGGGGGCACCGGGGAGCTGTTTTTT.

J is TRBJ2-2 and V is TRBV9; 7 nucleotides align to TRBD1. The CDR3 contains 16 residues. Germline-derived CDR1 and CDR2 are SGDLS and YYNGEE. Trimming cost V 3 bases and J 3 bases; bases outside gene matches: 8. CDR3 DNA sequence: TGTGCCAGCAGCGCTAGGGACAGCTCCTACACCGGGGAGCTGTTTTTT. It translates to CASSARDSSYTGELFF.

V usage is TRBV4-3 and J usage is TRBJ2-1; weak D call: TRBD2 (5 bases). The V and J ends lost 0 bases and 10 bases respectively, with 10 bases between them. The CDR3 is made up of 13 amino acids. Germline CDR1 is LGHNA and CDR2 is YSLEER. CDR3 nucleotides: TGCGCCAGCAGCCAAGACCCCGGACTGGAGCAGTTCTTC. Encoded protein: CASSQDPGLEQFF.

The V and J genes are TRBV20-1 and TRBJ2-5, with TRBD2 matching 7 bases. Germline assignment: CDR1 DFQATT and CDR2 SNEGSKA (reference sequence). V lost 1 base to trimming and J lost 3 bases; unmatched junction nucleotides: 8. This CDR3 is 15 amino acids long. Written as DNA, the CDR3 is TGCAGTGCTAGAGGAATTGGGGGGGGGAAAGAGACCCAGTACTTC. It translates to CSARGIGGGKETQYF.

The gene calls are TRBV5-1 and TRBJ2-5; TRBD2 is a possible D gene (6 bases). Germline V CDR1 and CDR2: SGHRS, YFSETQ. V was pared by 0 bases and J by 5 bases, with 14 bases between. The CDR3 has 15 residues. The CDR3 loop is CASSLALTGDETQYF. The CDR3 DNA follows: TGCGCCAGCAGCTTGGCACTAACGGGGGATGAGACCCAGTACTTC.

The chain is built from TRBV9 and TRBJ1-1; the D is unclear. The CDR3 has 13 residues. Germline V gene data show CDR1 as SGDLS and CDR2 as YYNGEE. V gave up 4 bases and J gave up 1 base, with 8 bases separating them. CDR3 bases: TGTGCCAGCAGCCCTTCGGGGAACACTGAAGCTTTCTTT. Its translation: CASSPSGNTEAFF.

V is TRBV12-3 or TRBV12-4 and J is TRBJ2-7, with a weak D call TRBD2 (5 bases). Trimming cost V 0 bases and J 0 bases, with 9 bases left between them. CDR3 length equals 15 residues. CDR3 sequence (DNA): TGTGCCAGCAGTTTAGCGGCGGGTTTCTCCTACGAGCAGTACTTC. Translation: CASSLAAGFSYEQYF.

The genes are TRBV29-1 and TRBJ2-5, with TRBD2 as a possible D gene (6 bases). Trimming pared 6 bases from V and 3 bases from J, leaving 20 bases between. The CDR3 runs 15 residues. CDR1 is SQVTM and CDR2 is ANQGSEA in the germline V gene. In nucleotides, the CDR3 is TGCAGCGTCTCCGGGAGTGGTGGGGAAAAAGAGACCCAGTACTTC. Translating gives CSVSGSGGEKETQYF.

The DNA for the CDR3 is TGTGCCAGCATTAGCCGGGACCCAGCCACAGATACGCAGTATTTT. As protein: CASISRDPATDTQYF. The rearrangement uses TRBV28 and TRBJ2-3; either TRBD1 or TRBD2 may supply D (5 bases each). The CDR3 has 15 residues. Germline V gene lookup returns CDR1 MDHEN and CDR2 SYDVKM. V was shortened by 7 bases and J by 2 bases, with 16 bases between the two germline ends.

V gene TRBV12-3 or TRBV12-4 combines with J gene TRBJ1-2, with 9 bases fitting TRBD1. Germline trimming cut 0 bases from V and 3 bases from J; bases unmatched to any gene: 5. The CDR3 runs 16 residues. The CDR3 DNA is TGTGCCAGCAGTTTAGCGGACAGGGGCTGGGACTATGGCTACACCTTC. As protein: CASSLADRGWDYGYTF.

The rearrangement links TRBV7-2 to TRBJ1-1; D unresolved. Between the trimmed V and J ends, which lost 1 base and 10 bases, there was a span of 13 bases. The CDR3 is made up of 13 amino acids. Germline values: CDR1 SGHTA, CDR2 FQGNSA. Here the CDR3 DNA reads TGTGCCAGCAGCTTAGAAGGAGTTCGGCGAGCTTTCTTT. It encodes CASSLEGVRRAFF.

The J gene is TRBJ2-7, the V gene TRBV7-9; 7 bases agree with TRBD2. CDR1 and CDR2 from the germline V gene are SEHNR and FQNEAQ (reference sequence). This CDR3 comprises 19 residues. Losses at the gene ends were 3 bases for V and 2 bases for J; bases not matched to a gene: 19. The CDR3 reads CASSFLDVAGVLSPYEQYF. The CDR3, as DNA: TGTGCCAGCAGCTTTCTTGACGTTGCGGGGGTCCTTAGTCCCTACGAGCAGTACTTC.

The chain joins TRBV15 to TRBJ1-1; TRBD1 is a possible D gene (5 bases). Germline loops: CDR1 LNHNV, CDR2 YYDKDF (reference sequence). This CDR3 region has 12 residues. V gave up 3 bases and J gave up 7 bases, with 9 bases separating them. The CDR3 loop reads CATSSSGNEAFF. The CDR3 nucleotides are TGTGCCACCAGCAGTTCAGGGAATGAAGCTTTCTTT.

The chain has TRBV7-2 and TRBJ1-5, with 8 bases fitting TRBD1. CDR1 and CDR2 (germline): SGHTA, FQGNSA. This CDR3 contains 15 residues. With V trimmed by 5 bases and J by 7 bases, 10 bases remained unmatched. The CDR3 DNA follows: TGTGCCAGCAGCCCCCAGGACAGGGCTAACCAGCCCCAGCATTTT. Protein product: CASSPQDRANQPQHF.

CDR3 protein: CASSIDPGELFF. The DNA of the CDR3 is TGTGCCAGCAGTATAGACCCCGGGGAGCTGTTTTTT. V gene TRBV7-9 combines with J gene TRBJ2-2; D call uncertain. This CDR3 is built from 12 residues. Trimming shortened V by 6 bases and J by 6 bases, and 8 bases separated the two germline ends. Germline CDR1 SEHNR, CDR2 FQNEAQ (reference sequence). Drawing the rest from reference TRBV7-9 and TRBJ2-2, the complete variable domain is DTGVSQNPRHKITKRGQNVTFRCDPISEHNRLYWYRQTLGQGPEFLTYFQNEAQLEKSRLLSDRFSAERPKGSFSTLEIQRTEQGDSAMYLCASSIDPGELFFGEGSRLTVL.

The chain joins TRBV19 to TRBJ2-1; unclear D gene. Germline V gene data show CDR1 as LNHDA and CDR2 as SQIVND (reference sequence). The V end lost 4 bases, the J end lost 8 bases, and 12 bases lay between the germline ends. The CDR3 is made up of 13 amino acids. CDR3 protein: CASSTTSVHEQFF. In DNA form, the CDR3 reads TGTGCCAGTAGTACTACTTCCGTCCATGAGCAGTTCTTC.

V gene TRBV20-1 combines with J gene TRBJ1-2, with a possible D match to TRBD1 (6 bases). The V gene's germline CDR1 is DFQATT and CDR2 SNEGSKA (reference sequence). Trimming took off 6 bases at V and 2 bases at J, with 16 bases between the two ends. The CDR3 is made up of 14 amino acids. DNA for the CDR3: TGCAGTGCAAAGCCCAGGGGTGAAAACTATGGCTACACCTTC. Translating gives CSAKPRGENYGYTF.

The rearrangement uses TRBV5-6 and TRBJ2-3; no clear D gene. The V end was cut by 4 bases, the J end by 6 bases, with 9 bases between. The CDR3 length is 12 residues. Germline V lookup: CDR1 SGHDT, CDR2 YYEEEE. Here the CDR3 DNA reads TGTGCCAGCAGCCCCATACGGGATACGCAGTATTTT. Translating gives CASSPIRDTQYF.

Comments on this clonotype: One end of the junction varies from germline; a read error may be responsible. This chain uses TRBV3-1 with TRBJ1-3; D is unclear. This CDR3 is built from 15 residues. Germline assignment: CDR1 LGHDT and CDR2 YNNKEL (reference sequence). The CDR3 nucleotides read TGTGCCAGCACCCAAACCAAGATGGCTGGAAACACCATATATTTT. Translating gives CASTQTKMAGNTIYF.